Listed here are 8 T cell receptor beta chains from one sample, sequenced in a study of T-cell reconstitution after alpha-beta-depleted transplantation in children. The TCRbeta library was prepared with unique molecular identifiers. MiXCR was run by TCRdb on the PCR reads, yielding one entry per CDR3 protein. The sample shows fewer than 400,000 distinct CDR3 sequences, around 20% of them seen only once. The sample was PBMCs, mostly from graft donor cells, taken 180 days after TCRalphabeta/CD19-depleted stem cell transplant. The receptors derive from a male patient younger than 18 who had a stem cell transplant for acute lymphoblastic leukemia, so the T cells may come from the graft donor.

This clonotype was seen ten or more times. The gene calls are TRBV4-1 and TRBJ2-7; possible D gene TRBD1, 5 bases. The CDR3 length is 14 residues. Between the trimmed V and J ends, which lost 0 bases and 0 bases, there was a span of 6 bases. Looked up from germline, CDR1 is MGHRA and CDR2 is YSYEKL. The CDR3 region is CASSQDDSSYEQYF. For the CDR3, the DNA is TGCGCCAGCAGCCAAGATGACAGCTCCTACGAGCAGTACTTC.

This clonotype was picked up a small number of times. The chain combines TRBV5-1 with TRBJ1-5; tentative D call: TRBD1 (5 bases). Between the trimmed V and J ends, which lost 0 bases and 6 bases, there was a span of 7 bases. Germline CDR1 SGHRS, CDR2 YFSETQ. This CDR3 is built from 13 residues. The CDR3 sequence is CASSLGGTQPQHF. CDR3 nucleotides: TGCGCCAGCAGCTTGGGCGGGACTCAGCCCCAGCATTTT.

There are many counts of this clonotype. The chain combines TRBV5-5 with TRBJ2-3; 12 positions match TRBD2. Germline loops: CDR1 SGHKS, CDR2 YYEKEE (reference sequence). This CDR3 comprises 18 residues. The J segment lost 3 bases and the V segment lost 0 bases, leaving 8 bases of the junction unmatched. The CDR3 protein is CASSLVPRTSGTTDTQYF. CDR3 bases: TGTGCCAGCAGCTTGGTCCCCCGGACTAGCGGGACGACAGATACGCAGTATTTT.

This sequence joins TRBV30 and TRBJ2-3, with D possibly being TRBD1 or TRBD2 (5 bases each). The V gene's germline CDR1 is GTSNPN and CDR2 SVGIG (reference sequence). The V and J ends lost 1 base and 0 bases respectively, with 14 bases between them. The CDR3 totals 16 residues. CDR3 in amino acids: CAWSGGPTSSTDTQYF. CDR3 in DNA: TGTGCCTGGAGTGGGGGACCCACCAGTAGCACAGATACGCAGTATTTT.

This clonotype was detected a few times. The CDR3 region has the DNA TGCGCCAGCAGCTTAAGGGGGCGTGGGGCCAACGTCCTGACTTTC. Translated: CASSLRGRGANVLTF. This sequence joins TRBV5-1 and TRBJ2-6; 7 bases align to TRBD1. This CDR3 is built from 15 residues. With 2 bases clipped from V and 3 bases from J, the junction kept 2 bases outside the gene matches. The germline V gene encodes CDR1 SGHRS and CDR2 YFSETQ.

This chain connects TRBV24-1 to TRBJ2-1, with 11 nucleotides matching TRBD2. Germline loops: CDR1 KGHDR, CDR2 SFDVKD. There are 17 residues in the CDR3. Losses at the gene ends were 3 bases for V and 5 bases for J; bases not matched to a gene: 8. Here the CDR3 DNA reads TGTGCCACCAGTGATCCGATCGGGACTAGCGGTCACAATGAGCAGTTCTTC. Its protein is CATSDPIGTSGHNEQFF.

The chain uses TRBV11-2 and TRBJ2-3; perhaps TRBD2 as D (5 bases). This CDR3 is built from 14 residues. CDR1 is SGHAT and CDR2 is FQNNGV in the germline V gene. Trimming cost V 0 bases and J 10 bases, with 14 bases left between them. The CDR3 DNA is TGTGCCAGCAGCTTAGACCGCGGGCCCGTGTCGCAGTATTTT. It translates to CASSLDRGPVSQYF.

V usage is TRBV27 and J usage is TRBJ2-7; D is undetermined. Trimming removed 6 bases from V and 2 bases from J, with 14 bases in between. This CDR3 contains 14 residues. Germline CDR1 and CDR2: MNHEY and SMNVEV (reference sequence). CDR3 amino acids: CASSYGRSTYEQYF. The CDR3 DNA reads TGTGCCAGCAGCTATGGACGGTCTACCTACGAGCAGTACTTC.